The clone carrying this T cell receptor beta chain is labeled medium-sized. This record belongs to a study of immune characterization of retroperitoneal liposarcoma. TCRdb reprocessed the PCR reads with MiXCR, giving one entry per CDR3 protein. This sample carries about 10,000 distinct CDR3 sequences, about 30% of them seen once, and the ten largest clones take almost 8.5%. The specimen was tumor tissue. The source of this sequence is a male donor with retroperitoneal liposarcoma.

The CDR3 sequence is CASSYSEGSAEQFF. CDR3 bases: TGTGCCAGCAGTTACTCCGAGGGGTCTGCGGAGCAGTTCTTC. The rearrangement links TRBV6-6 to TRBJ2-1, with D perhaps being TRBD1 or TRBD2 (5 bases each). The CDR3 has 14 residues. Deletions cut 0 bases from V and 10 bases from J, with 13 bases between. CDR1 is MNHNY, CDR2 SVGAGI, per germline (reference sequence).